Each of the 17 T cell receptor beta chains below was sequenced from the same sample in a study of blood T cell repertoires in COVID-19. The table came from immunoSEQ multiplex PCR; TCRdb's copy has only in-frame clones and leaves some out. The table has under 200,000 clones, over 65% seen once. Sequenced input: PBMCs or T cells enriched from blood (not recorded which). These receptors came from a woman aged 50 to 60 who had recovered from COVID-19.

The chain combines TRBV12-3 or TRBV12-4 with TRBJ1-6, with 10 bases matching TRBD1. The CDR3 loop spans 13 amino acids. The ends lost 9 bases at V and 13 bases at J; junction bases unmatched: 9. In DNA form, the CDR3 reads TGTGCCAGTAAGACAGGGGGCGCCCCCCCCCTCCACTTT. Translating it yields CASKTGGAPPLHF.

The chain uses TRBV18 and TRBJ2-1, with 8 bases fitting TRBD2. CDR1 and CDR2 (germline): KGHSH, LQKENI. The CDR3 runs 15 residues. V lost 3 bases to trimming and J lost 7 bases; unmatched junction nucleotides: 8. As DNA, the CDR3 is TGTGCCAGCTCACCTGGACTAGCAGTGGGGAATGAGCAGTTCTTC. It specifies CASSPGLAVGNEQFF. The full variable domain, rest sourced from reference TRBV18 and TRBJ2-1, is NAGVMQNPRHLVRRRGQEARLRCSPMKGHSHVYWYRQLPEEGLKFMVYLQKENIIDESGMPKERFSAEFPKEGPSILRIQQVVRGDSAAYFCASSPGLAVGNEQFFGPGTRLTVL.

The chain joins TRBV2 to TRBJ1-2, with a tentative D call TRBD1 (6 bases). The V end was cut by 8 bases, the J end by 2 bases, with 6 bases between. CDR3 length equals 11 residues. Germline CDR1 SNHLY, CDR2 FYNNEI. The CDR3 DNA is TGTGCCAGCGGACAGAACTATGGCTACACCTTC. This codes for CASGQNYGYTF.

Only one count was recorded for this clone. V is TRBV30 and J is TRBJ1-6; 8 positions match TRBD1. V gave up 2 bases and J gave up 9 bases; unmatched junction bases: 3. This CDR3 has 13 amino acids. Germline lookup yields CDR1 GTSNPN and CDR2 SVGIG (reference sequence). CDR3 nucleotides: TGTGCCTGGAGTTCACAGGGGGGTTCACCCCTCCACTTT. Encoded protein: CAWSSQGGSPLHF.

Turning to this clone: This same CDR3 is encoded by further DNA sequences in the sample. This chain joins TRBV28 and TRBJ1-2; D is uncertain. The CDR3 totals 12 residues. Germline lookup yields CDR1 MDHEN and CDR2 SYDVKM. V was clipped by 2 bases and J by 4 bases, with 5 bases between them. The CDR3 sequence: CASSLGGYGYTF. For the CDR3, the DNA is TGTGCCAGCAGTTTAGGAGGCTATGGCTACACCTTC.

This chain links TRBV15 with TRBJ2-2, with TRBD1 identical over 8 bases. Germline CDR1 is LNHNV and CDR2 is YYDKDF (reference sequence). The CDR3 totals 21 residues. V was pared by 1 base and J by 3 bases, with 19 bases of the junction left unmatched. The CDR3 region has the DNA TGTGCCACCAGCAGAGGAACTGCTGGACAGGGAACGAGGGCCGACACCGGGGAGCTGTTTTTT. Translated: CATSRGTAGQGTRADTGELFF.

The V and J genes are TRBV14 and TRBJ2-1; tentative D call: TRBD2 (5 bases). Germline values: CDR1 SGHDN, CDR2 FVKESK. The CDR3 covers 13 residues. With 1 base removed from V and 12 bases from J, the gap between germline ends came to 13 bases. CDR3 coding DNA: TGTGCCAGCAGCCAAGGCTCGTACGGAGGGCAGTTCTTC. The encoded protein is CASSQGSYGGQFF.

V is TRBV6-6 and J is TRBJ2-2; 13 bases map to TRBD2. CDR1 is MNHNY and CDR2 is SVGAGI in the germline V gene (reference sequence). V was pared by 5 bases and J by 6 bases, with 12 bases of the junction left unmatched. The CDR3 has 18 amino acids. The CDR3 sequence is CASSHNNPGLAGPGELFF. The CDR3 nucleotides read TGTGCCAGCAGTCATAATAACCCGGGACTAGCGGGGCCCGGGGAGCTGTTTTTT.

The genes are TRBV4-1 and TRBJ1-1, with D maybe TRBD1 (6 bases). Trimming cost V 0 bases and J 0 bases, with 14 bases left between them. The CDR3 is made up of 17 amino acids. The germline gives CDR1 MGHRA, CDR2 YSYEKL. CDR3 loop: CASSQDVGGRLNTEAFF. CDR3 DNA sequence: TGCGCCAGCAGCCAAGATGTGGGGGGGCGATTGAACACTGAAGCTTTCTTT.

V is TRBV30 and J is TRBJ2-2, with TRBD2 matching 14 bases. Germline V gene lookup returns CDR1 GTSNPN and CDR2 SVGIG (reference sequence). V was clipped by 5 bases and J by 6 bases; unmatched bases: 8. This CDR3 region has 16 residues. CDR3 nucleotide sequence: TGTGCCTGGGGAGCAGGGACTAGCGGGAGTGCCGGGGAGCTGTTTTTT. This gives the protein CAWGAGTSGSAGELFF.

The gene calls are TRBV6-5 and TRBJ2-1, with D possibly being TRBD2 (6 bases). Trimming took off 8 bases at V and 2 bases at J, with 13 bases between the two ends. Germline CDR1 reads MNHEY; CDR2 reads SVGAGI. This CDR3 is built from 14 residues. The chain's CDR3 is CASAMLAAYNEQFF. The CDR3 nucleotides are TGTGCCAGCGCTATGTTAGCGGCCTACAATGAGCAGTTCTTC.

The chain employs TRBV19 and TRBJ2-1, with D tentatively TRBD1 (6 bases). Germline CDR1 reads LNHDA; CDR2 reads SQIVND (reference sequence). This CDR3 has 13 amino acids. Trimming removed 7 bases from V and 5 bases from J, with 12 bases in between. CDR3 bases: TGTGCCAGTACCTCGGACAGCGACAATGAGCAGTTCTTC. Translating gives CASTSDSDNEQFF.

V and J are TRBV5-4 and TRBJ1-2; 8 bases are shared with TRBD1. This CDR3 is built from 16 residues. The J segment lost 4 bases and the V segment lost 2 bases, leaving 10 bases of the junction unmatched. The V gene's germline CDR1 is SGHNT and CDR2 YYREEE (reference sequence). Written as DNA, the CDR3 is TGTGCCAGCAGCTTAACCGGACAGGGAGTAACCTATGGCTACACCTTC. Residues: CASSLTGQGVTYGYTF. Full variable domain (remainder filled in from reference TRBV5-4 and TRBJ1-2): ETGVTQSPTHLIKTRGQQVTLRCSSQSGHNTVSWYQQALGQGPQFIFQYYREEENGRGNFPPRFSGLQFPNYSSELNVNALELDDSALYLCASSLTGQGVTYGYTFGSGTRLTVV.

This chain links TRBV4-2 with TRBJ2-1, with 14 bases fitting TRBD2. V shed 4 bases, J shed 6 bases, and the junction held 11 bases outside the gene matches. In germline, CDR1 is LGHNA, CDR2 YNFKEQ. This CDR3 has 18 residues. CDR3 nucleotide sequence: TGTGCCAGCAGCCCAAGACTAGCGGGGGGGCCGGAAGGCAATGAGCAGTTCTTC. Translation gives CASSPRLAGGPEGNEQFF.

The chain is built from TRBV2 and TRBJ1-4; possible D gene TRBD1, 6 bases. V was pared by 2 bases and J by 2 bases, with 9 bases between. CDR1 is SNHLY and CDR2 is FYNNEI in the germline V gene. The CDR3 length is 15 residues. CDR3 residues: CASSEIRGTNEKLFF. As DNA, the CDR3 is TGTGCCAGCAGTGAAATAAGGGGGACTAATGAAAAACTGTTTTTT.

V and J are TRBV4-3 and TRBJ1-5; D is uncertain. Germline CDR1 and CDR2: LGHNA and YSLEER. There are 13 residues in the CDR3. V lost 2 bases to trimming and J lost 6 bases, with 8 bases between them. CDR3 DNA sequence: TGCGCCAGCAGCCAATCTAGTTTTCAGCCCCAGCATTTT. Its translation: CASSQSSFQPQHF.

V is TRBV20-1 and J is TRBJ1-5; D possibly corresponds to TRBD1 (5 bases). The ends were cut back, 3 bases at V and 9 bases at J, with 18 bases in the middle. This CDR3 has 14 amino acids. CDR1 DFQATT and CDR2 SNEGSKA come from the germline V gene (reference sequence). The chain's CDR3 is CSASGGAFVVPQHF. The CDR3, as DNA: TGCAGTGCTAGTGGCGGGGCTTTCGTAGTGCCCCAGCATTTT.